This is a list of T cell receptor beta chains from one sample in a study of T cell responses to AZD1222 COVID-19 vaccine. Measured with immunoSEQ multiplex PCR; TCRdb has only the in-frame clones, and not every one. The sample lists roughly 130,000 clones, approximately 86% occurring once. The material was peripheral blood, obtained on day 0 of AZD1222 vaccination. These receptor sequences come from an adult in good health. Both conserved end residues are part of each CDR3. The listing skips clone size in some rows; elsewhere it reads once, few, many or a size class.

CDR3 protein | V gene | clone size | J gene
CASSYSGAEPPGEYF | TRBV6-2/TRBV6-3 | . | TRBJ2-7
CASSLGQEKTGELFF | TRBV5-1 | . | TRBJ2-2
CASSLVSWRGYEQYF | TRBV28 | . | TRBJ2-7
CASNTDRGNQPQHF | TRBV6-7 | . | TRBJ1-5
CASSEDPGRGYYNSPLHF | TRBV2 | once | TRBJ1-6
CASRVGRGLSPLHF | TRBV7-2 | . | TRBJ1-6
CAWSDWQNYGYTF | TRBV30 | . | TRBJ1-2
CASTKRRGKGNQPQHF | TRBV28 | . | TRBJ1-5
CASSSGTGFPGELFF | TRBV11-2 | . | TRBJ2-2
CASETRTMNTEAFF | TRBV6-5 | . | TRBJ1-1
CASSQGQGANSPLHF | TRBV4-1 | . | TRBJ1-6
CASSQDPGVASYEQYF | TRBV3-1/TRBV3-2 | . | TRBJ2-7
CASSMDRDSYNSPLHF | TRBV19 | once | TRBJ1-6
CASSPRLGENEQFF | TRBV28 | . | TRBJ2-1
CASSPDVGSYEQYF | TRBV2 | . | TRBJ2-7
CASKAGNTGELFF | TRBV5-1 | . | TRBJ2-2
CASSENSHSNEKLFF | TRBV6-1 | . | TRBJ1-4
CSVELLGVFTEAFF | TRBV29-1 | . | TRBJ1-1
CASSLRAVGELFF | TRBV28 | once | TRBJ2-2
CASSLGDREDYGYTF | TRBV11-2 | once | TRBJ1-2
CASSLWTISPLHF | TRBV28 | . | TRBJ1-6
CASSRSDKNQPQHF | TRBV27 | . | TRBJ1-5
CASSPRTGVRYEQYF | TRBV6-5 | few | TRBJ2-7
CASGLAGVKNTGELFF | TRBV28 | . | TRBJ2-2
CASSAGGDYGYTF | TRBV5-1 | . | TRBJ1-2
CASSVEGLYNSPLHF | TRBV9 | . | TRBJ1-6
CASSTRDSPNSPLHF | TRBV19 | . | TRBJ1-6
CATSRSSGTEAFF | TRBV15 | . | TRBJ1-1
CASSGSGTGNPYEQYF | TRBV6-1 | . | TRBJ2-7
CAISGQTGRDEQYF | TRBV10-3 | once | TRBJ2-7
CASSVSRGEHYGYTF | TRBV9 | . | TRBJ1-2
CASSGTEGSPQHF | TRBV19 | few | TRBJ1-5
CASSYSSGGATYEQYF | TRBV6-5 | . | TRBJ2-7
CASSQPDRGTSYEQYF | TRBV3-1/TRBV3-2 | . | TRBJ2-7
CAWTGTGVFGYTF | TRBV30 | . | TRBJ1-2